The clone carrying this T cell receptor (beta chain) came up a few times. This sample was included in a study of blood T cells in healthy people across ages. Looking at the study overall: About one barcoded beta molecule per two T cells came from capture by template switching.

This CDR3 spans 15 amino acids. The V gene end was trimmed by 3 bases and the J gene end by 6 bases; junction bases not matched to a gene: 11. Next came a second PCR, run for roughly 6 to 11 cycles, which used a sample-barcoded 5' primer along with a J-beta primer mix. CDR3-containing paired-end reads numbered at least 2.5 million in each sample. TCRdb reprocessed the 5' RACE reads via MiXCR and lists one record per CDR3 protein. Of some 1.4 million distinct CDR3 sequences detected, 42% appear once; the ten largest clones hold roughly 7.7%. Samples had at least 7 million PBMCs isolated from them. The sample consisted of blood. The TCR originated in a woman aged 18 to 35 in good health. V usage is TRBV12-3 or TRBV12-4 and J usage is TRBJ2-7; 7 bases map to TRBD2. This CDR3 is CASSFGREGRSEQYF. As DNA, the CDR3 is TGTGCCAGCAGTTTCGGTAGGGAGGGCCGTAGCGAGCAGTACTTC.